This T cell receptor beta chain was sequenced for a study of cytomegalovirus exposure and HLA in healthy donors. For this clone: Its antigen is undetermined.

Study-wide results and limits: The investigators catalogued 150 or so TCR beta chains as cytomegalovirus-associated. In vitro, a few CMV-associated chains proved specific for CMV antigens.

Germline values: CDR1 MNHEY, CDR2 SMNVEV (reference sequence). The V segment lost 5 bases and the J segment 5 bases; nucleotides outside the gene matches: 9. CDR3 length: 15 amino acids. The table came from immunoSEQ multiplex PCR; TCRdb's copy has only in-frame clones and leaves some out. The table lists 130,000 or so clones, over 85% of them singletons. This TCR came from a man aged 30 to 45 in good health and CMV-seronegative. This chain uses TRBV27 with TRBJ2-7; 10 bases align to TRBD1. Material for sequencing was PBMCs. The CDR3 region has the DNA TGTGCCAGCAGTGGCCGGGACAGGGGTTGGGACGAGCAGTACTTC. Protein: CASSGRDRGWDEQYF.